A single sample gave rise to the 24 T cell receptor beta chains below, sequenced in a study of blood T cells in healthy people across ages. For the second PCR, which ran for about 6 to 11 cycles, a sample-barcoded 5' primer and a J-beta primer mix were used. TCRdb redid the calling of the 5' RACE reads with MiXCR, one entry per CDR3 protein. This table holds fewer than 2,000,000 distinct CDR3 sequences, roughly two fifths found once. Input material: blood. These receptors were collected from a human donor in good health.

This chain connects TRBV29-1 to TRBJ2-4; D could derive from TRBD1 or TRBD2 (6 bases each). The V and J ends lost 2 bases and 6 bases respectively, with 17 bases between them. This CDR3 spans 15 amino acids. Germline CDR1 SQVTM, CDR2 ANQGSEA. CDR3 region: CSVERRGVQSNIQYF. The CDR3 region has the DNA TGCAGCGTTGAAAGAAGGGGGGTACAATCAAACATTCAGTACTTC.

V and J are TRBV28 and TRBJ2-4, with 8 bases that match TRBD2. The assigned J gene may be wrong: the sequence end matches TRBJ2-7 better. CDR3 length equals 15 residues. The germline V gene encodes CDR1 MDHEN and CDR2 SYDVKM. CDR3 nucleotides: TGTGCCAGCAGTTTTCGACTGGCGGGGGGTTACGAGCAGTACTTC. Protein product: CASSFRLAGGYEQYF.

The chain carries TRBV29-1 and TRBJ2-5; D possibly corresponds to TRBD1 (6 bases). The CDR3 runs to 12 residues. The V gene lost 4 bases and the J gene lost 3 bases, with 9 bases spanning the gap. CDR1 is SQVTM and CDR2 is ANQGSEA in the germline V gene. CDR3: CSVVGAKETQYF. The CDR3 region has the DNA TGCAGCGTTGTGGGGGCCAAAGAGACCCAGTACTTC.

V is TRBV28 and J is TRBJ1-1; D is uncertain. V was trimmed by 6 bases and J by 3 bases, leaving 8 bases between them. Germline V gene sequence: CDR1 MDHEN, CDR2 SYDVKM. This CDR3 is built from 12 residues. CDR3 sequence (DNA): TGTGCCAGCAGGAGGTCCTACACTGAAGCTTTCTTT. It specifies CASRRSYTEAFF.

This clonotype was found many times. A junction boundary mismatches the germline segment, possibly from a read error. The chain links TRBV5-1 to TRBJ2-5; D could derive from TRBD1 or TRBD2 (5 bases each). Germline lookup yields CDR1 SGHRS and CDR2 YFSETQ. The CDR3 spans 14 residues. For the CDR3, the DNA is TGTGCCAGCAGCTTAGCAGGGACCCAAGAGACCCAGTACTTC. This gives the protein CASSLAGTQETQYF.

The chain uses TRBV24-1 and TRBJ1-5, with D maybe TRBD1 (6 bases). V lost 5 bases to trimming and J lost 3 bases, with 19 bases between them. The CDR3 has 17 amino acids. Germline-derived CDR1 and CDR2 are KGHDR and SFDVKD. In DNA, the CDR3 is TGTGCCACCAGTGTGGGCCCCGAGGGGGGTTACAATCAGCCCCAGCATTTT. Amino acid sequence: CATSVGPEGGYNQPQHF.

This rearrangement joins TRBV12-3 or TRBV12-4 to TRBJ2-7, with D possibly being TRBD1 (5 bases). The CDR3 contains 15 residues. V was shortened by 3 bases and J by 3 bases, with 15 bases between the two germline ends. This chain's CDR3 is CASSLGSIRGYEQYF. CDR3 in DNA: TGTGCCAGCAGTTTGGGATCAATAAGGGGCTACGAGCAGTACTTC.

This clonotype turned up a few times. CDR3 in DNA: TGTGCCAGCAGTGAACACGGACAGGGGACTTCACCCCTCCACTTT. As protein: CASSEHGQGTSPLHF. V and J are TRBV2 and TRBJ1-6, with 9 bases matching TRBD1. This CDR3 comprises 15 residues. With 2 bases clipped from V and 9 bases from J, the junction kept 5 bases outside the gene matches. Germline CDR1 reads SNHLY; CDR2 reads FYNNEI.

This clonotype was detected only a few times. This rearrangement joins TRBV11-3 to TRBJ2-7; tentatively, D is TRBD2 (7 bases). This CDR3 is 17 amino acids long. V was cut by 1 base and J by 2 bases, with 18 bases left in between. Germline V gives CDR1 SGHNT, CDR2 YENEEA. The CDR3 region is CASSLGTGASGPYEQYF. The CDR3, as DNA: TGTGCCAGCAGCTTAGGTACGGGGGCTAGCGGTCCCTACGAGCAGTACTTC.

The chain links TRBV5-1 to TRBJ1-5, with 9 bases lining up with TRBD1. With 4 bases clipped from V and 3 bases from J, the junction kept 5 bases outside the gene matches. Looked up from germline, CDR1 is SGHRS and CDR2 is YFSETQ. The CDR3 has 15 residues. In nucleotides, the CDR3 is TGCGCCAGCAGCGCCGGACAGGGGACCAATCAGCCCCAGCATTTT. Protein product: CASSAGQGTNQPQHF.

This clonotype has a handful of counts. The chain links TRBV20-1 to TRBJ2-1, with D perhaps TRBD1 (6 bases). Trimming removed 5 bases at V and 8 bases at J, with 13 bases between. The germline gives CDR1 DFQATT, CDR2 SNEGSKA (reference sequence). The CDR3 spans 12 residues. The CDR3 region has the DNA TGCAGTGCTCTTGGACAGTTCTATGAGCAGTTCTTC. Its protein product is CSALGQFYEQFF.

This clonotype was seen more than once but under ten times. The chain employs TRBV12-3 or TRBV12-4 and TRBJ2-1; D unclear. The V gene lost 3 bases and the J gene lost 10 bases, with 7 bases spanning the gap. This CDR3 comprises 11 residues. CDR3 region: CASSFRWEQFF. CDR3 DNA sequence: TGTGCCAGCAGTTTCCGTTGGGAGCAGTTCTTC.

V is TRBV11-1 and J is TRBJ2-7; unclear D gene. Germline CDR1 is SGHAT and CDR2 is FQDESV (reference sequence). CDR3 length: 13 amino acids. V lost 4 bases and J 3 bases, leaving 10 bases between the germline ends. CDR3 coding DNA: TGTGCCAGCAGCTCCTGGACGGGCTACGAGCAGTACTTC. As protein: CASSSWTGYEQYF.

This clonotype appeared many times. The DNA for the CDR3 is TGCAGCGTTGAAATTAGTTCAACCGGGGACGAGCAGTACTTC. Translation gives CSVEISSTGDEQYF. V gene TRBV29-1 combines with J gene TRBJ2-7, with D perhaps TRBD2 (5 bases). Germline CDR1 is SQVTM and CDR2 is ANQGSEA. V lost 2 bases, J lost 5 bases, and 16 bases lay in between. The CDR3 consists of 14 residues.

This clonotype has ten or more counts. V and J are TRBV7-2 and TRBJ2-5; D gene ambiguous. Germline V gives CDR1 SGHTA, CDR2 FQGNSA. This CDR3 has 12 amino acids. Trimming stripped 1 base from V and 5 bases from J, with 5 bases between. The CDR3 nucleotides are TGTGCCAGCAGCTTAGTTACGGAGACCCAGTACTTC. Its translation is CASSLVTETQYF. Full variable domain (remainder filled in from reference TRBV7-2 and TRBJ2-5): GAGVSQSPSNKVTEKGKDVELRCDPISGHTALYWYRQSLGQGLEFLIYFQGNSAPDKSGLPSDRFSAERTGGSVSTLTIQRTQQEDSAVYLCASSLVTETQYFGPGTRLLVL.

This chain links TRBV7-9 with TRBJ1-2, with 8 positions matching TRBD1. Germline V CDR1 and CDR2: SEHNR, FQNEAQ (reference sequence). The CDR3 totals 14 residues. The V gene end was trimmed by 4 bases and the J gene end by 7 bases; junction bases not matched to a gene: 8. CDR3 coding DNA: TGTGCCAGCAGCTGGCAGGGGGCTAGCTCTGGCTACACCTTC. Translation: CASSWQGASSGYTF.

This clonotype has only a few counts. The chain carries TRBV4-1 and TRBJ1-2; D remains unclear. This CDR3 has 14 amino acids. Trimming left V 1 base short and J 6 bases short, with 12 bases between. Germline CDR1 and CDR2: MGHRA and YSYEKL. CDR3 nucleotides: TGCGCCAGCAGCCAAGTACCGGAATTTCATGGCTACACCTTC. It specifies CASSQVPEFHGYTF.

CDR3 amino acids: CASRTPSSSYNEQFF. As DNA, the CDR3 is TGTGCCAGCCGGACTCCATCCAGCTCCTACAATGAGCAGTTCTTC. V gene TRBV6-1 combines with J gene TRBJ2-1, with D possibly being TRBD2 (5 bases). The CDR3 has 15 residues. V gave up 8 bases and J gave up 0 bases, with 14 bases separating them. The germline V gene has CDR1 MNHNS and CDR2 SASEGT.

This clonotype was detected many times. This sequence joins TRBV6-6 and TRBJ2-7; weak D call: TRBD1 (5 bases). The CDR3 sequence is 14 residues long. With 3 bases removed from V and 1 base from J, the gap between germline ends came to 10 bases. Per germline, CDR1 MNHNY and CDR2 SVGAGI (reference sequence). The DNA for the CDR3 is TGTGCCAGCAGTTATACCCGGACATCCTACGAGCAGTACTTC. It is translated as CASSYTRTSYEQYF.

The chain employs TRBV7-2 and TRBJ1-5; D is uncertain. CDR1 is SGHTA, CDR2 FQGNSA, per germline. V lost 6 bases and J lost 1, with 4 bases in between. There are 12 residues in the CDR3. The CDR3 region is CASRMSNQPQHF. The DNA of the CDR3 is TGTGCCAGCAGAATGAGCAATCAGCCCCAGCATTTT.

This clonotype was seen a few times. In DNA form, the CDR3 reads TGTGCCAGCAGCTTAGTACAGGTTCTCACTGAAGCTTTCTTT. Translated: CASSLVQVLTEAFF. This chain joins TRBV7-9 and TRBJ1-1; the D gene is possibly TRBD1 (5 bases). The CDR3 is made up of 14 amino acids. The V end was cut by 1 base, the J end by 4 bases, with 10 bases between. Germline CDR1 reads SEHNR; CDR2 reads FQNEAQ (reference sequence). The full variable domain, completed using reference TRBV7-9 and TRBJ1-1, is DTGVSQNPRHKITKRGQNVTFRCDPISEHNRLYWYRQTLGQGPEFLTYFQNEAQLEKSRLLSDRFSAERPKGSFSTLEIQRTEQGDSAMYLCASSLVQVLTEAFFGQGTRLTVV.

The DNA for the CDR3 is TGCAGTGCTAGGTATACAGGACGTGAAGCTTTCTTT. It yields the protein CSARYTGREAFF. The chain carries TRBV20-1 and TRBJ1-1; perhaps TRBD1 as D (5 bases). There are 12 residues in the CDR3. CDR1 and CDR2 from the germline V gene are DFQATT and SNEGSKA (reference sequence). The V gene lost 3 bases and the J gene lost 7 bases, with 12 bases spanning the gap.

In DNA, the CDR3 is TGTGCCAGCGAGGTTGTAATGGGGACGGAATTGAAAGCTTTCTTT. Translation: CASEVVMGTELKAFF. The V call is TRBV5-6, the J call TRBJ1-1; perhaps TRBD1 as D (5 bases). The germline V gene encodes CDR1 SGHDT and CDR2 YYEEEE. The CDR3 has 15 residues. V lost 7 bases and J lost 9, with 25 bases in between.

CDR3 in amino acids: CASRRDWGQPQHF. In DNA form, the CDR3 reads TGTGCCAGCAGGCGGGACTGGGGTCAGCCCCAGCATTTT. The V and J genes are TRBV6-5 and TRBJ1-5; D is possibly TRBD1 (5 bases). CDR3 size: 13 residues. CDR1 and CDR2 from the germline V gene are MNHEY and SVGAGI. V lost 6 bases, J lost 6 bases, and 12 bases lay in between.